This T cell receptor beta chain was documented in a study of blood T cell repertoires in COVID-19. Study context: Samples representing acute and convalescent COVID-19 were sourced from the United States, Italy and Spain. Sample material is recorded as cDNA or gDNA derived from T cells, B-cell-depleted T cells, or PBMCs.

As processed by the authors: Reference gene primer amplification gave nucleated cell count estimates. Assay: immunoSEQ multiplex PCR; the TCRdb copy retains only in-frame clones and omits some. The DNA gave D and trimming, while V, J and clone size come from that table. The table records fewer than 150,000 clones, approximately 80% of them present only once. The sample comprised peripheral blood. The receptor's source is a human donor in a cohort sampled during active COVID-19.

The CDR3 DNA reads TGTGCCAGCGGACAGGGCTTAAGTTCACCCCTCCACTTT. Translated: CASGQGLSSPLHF. The V gene is TRBV27, the J gene TRBJ1-6; TRBD1 matches 8 bases. Germline CDR1 MNHEY, CDR2 SMNVEV (reference sequence). The length of the CDR3 is 13 residues. J lost 9 bases, V lost 8 bases, and 6 bases had no gene match.